This is a list of T cell receptor beta chains from one sample in a study of T cell responses to AZD1222 COVID-19 vaccine. The data were produced by immunoSEQ multiplex PCR, yet TCRdb's version contains in-frame clones alone and is incomplete. This table holds about 110,000 clones, approximately 90% found once. Sequenced here: peripheral blood, sampled 28 days after the second AZD1222 dose. Every receptor here comes from an adult who received the AZD1222 COVID-19 vaccine. The CDR3 runs from the conserved cysteine through the conserved F or W. D genes are given only for firm matches. Some rows mark clone size as missing; the rest say once, few, many or name a class of expanded clone.

j_call,v_call,clone_size,d_call,cdr3_aa,cdr3_nt
TRBJ1-1,TRBV14,NA,NA,CASSPWVWGTEAFF,TGTGCCAGCAGCCCTTGGGTGTGGGGCACTGAAGCTTTCTTT
TRBJ2-1,TRBV6-6,NA,NA,CASRVAYNEQFF,TGTGCCAGCAGGGTAGCCTACAATGAGCAGTTCTTC
TRBJ2-2,TRBV3-1/TRBV3-2,NA,TRBD2,CASSQDPISGGELFF,TGTGCCAGCAGCCAAGATCCAATTAGCGGGGGGGAGCTGTTTTTT
TRBJ1-6,TRBV11-2,NA,NA,CASSLGGHINSPLHF,TGTGCCAGCAGCTTAGGTGGGCACATTAATTCACCCCTCCACTTT
TRBJ2-7,TRBV19,once,TRBD1,CASSKEQGAFLDEQYF,TGTGCCAGTAGCAAAGAGCAGGGGGCATTTTTGGACGAGCAGTACTTC
TRBJ2-3,TRBV19,NA,TRBD2,CASSTYSGLAGVIDTQYF,TGTGCCAGTAGTACCTACTCGGGACTAGCGGGGGTTATAGATACGCAGTATTTT
TRBJ2-7,TRBV6-5,NA,NA,CASSYSATGPTYEQYF,TGTGCCAGCAGTTACTCGGCGACAGGCCCGACCTACGAGCAGTACTTC
TRBJ2-3,TRBV27,NA,TRBD1,CASNRQGTDTQYF,TGTGCCAGCAATCGACAGGGGACAGATACGCAGTATTTT
TRBJ2-1,TRBV12-3/TRBV12-4,NA,NA,CASSFGRLLEQFF,TGTGCCAGCAGTTTTGGTCGGCTGCTGGAGCAGTTCTTC
TRBJ2-5,TRBV4-1,NA,NA,CASSQVGGATQYF,TGCGCCAGCAGCCAAGTAGGGGGGGCCACCCAGTACTTC
TRBJ1-2,TRBV12-3/TRBV12-4,once,NA,CASSPSGRDGYTF,TGTGCCAGCAGCCCGTCGGGGAGGGATGGCTACACCTTC
TRBJ1-3,TRBV18,NA,TRBD1,CASSPQGAVGNTIYF,TGTGCCAGCTCGCCACAGGGGGCTGTTGGAAACACCATATATTTT
TRBJ2-3,TRBV11-2,NA,NA,CASSLGGGEDTQYF,TGTGCCAGCAGCTTAGGCGGAGGGGAAGATACGCAGTATTTT
TRBJ1-1,TRBV10-1,NA,NA,CASSYRNTEAFF,TGCGCCAGCTCTTACCGGAACACTGAAGCTTTCTTT
TRBJ1-1,TRBV5-1,NA,NA,CASSLVGGMNTEAFF,TGCGCCAGCAGCTTGGTAGGCGGGATGAACACTGAAGCTTTCTTT
TRBJ2-1,TRBV28,NA,NA,CASSLPGASSYNEQFF,TGTGCCAGCAGTCTCCCCGGCGCCAGCTCCTACAATGAGCAGTTCTTC
TRBJ1-5,TRBV2,once,NA,CASSPYFNQPQHF,TGTGCCAGCAGCCCATACTTCAATCAGCCCCAGCATTTT
TRBJ1-2,TRBV7-9,NA,NA,CASSQGQLYGYTF,TGTGCCAGCAGCCAAGGACAGCTCTATGGCTACACCTTC
TRBJ1-5,TRBV7-6,once,NA,CAPPQGSVYSNQPQHF,TGTGCCCCCCCCCAAGGATCGGTTTATAGCAATCAGCCCCAGCATTTT
TRBJ1-1,TRBV19,NA,NA,CATRAFFRMNTEAFF,TGTGCCACTAGGGCCTTTTTTCGGATGAACACTGAAGCTTTCTTT
TRBJ1-6,TRBV5-1,NA,NA,CASSSGGRTTPLHF,TGCGCCAGCAGCTCTGGGGGCAGGACGACACCCCTCCACTTT
TRBJ2-5,TRBV15,NA,NA,CATSRDPAETQYF,TGTGCCACCAGCAGAGATCCGGCAGAGACCCAGTACTTC
TRBJ2-6,TRBV15,NA,NA,CATSLWGRTSGANVLTF,TGTGCCACCAGCTTATGGGGGCGGACCTCTGGGGCCAACGTCCTGACTTTC
TRBJ1-6,TRBV6-5,NA,TRBD1,CASSPPGTVYSPLHF,TGTGCCAGCAGTCCGCCCGGGACAGTATATTCACCCCTCCACTTT
TRBJ2-2,TRBV18,NA,NA,CASSPRRGTTGELFF,TGTGCCAGCTCACCACGGAGAGGGACCACCGGGGAGCTGTTTTTT
TRBJ1-2,TRBV3-1/TRBV3-2,NA,NA,CASSQGLANYGYTF,TGTGCCAGCAGCCAAGGCCTAGCTAACTATGGCTACACCTTC
TRBJ2-7,TRBV28,once,TRBD1,CASSGTDPYEQYF,TGTGCCAGCAGCGGGACAGACCCCTACGAGCAGTACTTC
TRBJ1-5,TRBV4-1,NA,NA,CASSPPGGNQPQHF,TGCGCCAGCAGCCCTCCAGGGGGCAATCAGCCCCAGCATTTT
TRBJ2-2,TRBV19,NA,NA,CASRRGTGELFF,TGTGCCAGTAGAAGGGGAACCGGGGAGCTGTTTTTT
TRBJ1-1,TRBV5-4,NA,TRBD1,CASRRSGGVELVEAFF,TGTGCCAGCAGACGTTCAGGGGGCGTTGAATTAGTTGAAGCTTTCTTT
TRBJ2-3,TRBV7-2,NA,NA,CASSFGGPRADTQYF,TGTGCCAGCAGCTTTGGTGGGCCCAGGGCAGATACGCAGTATTTT
TRBJ2-7,TRBV5-4,NA,TRBD2,CASSPPGTSSYEQYF,TGTGCCAGCAGCCCCCCCGGGACTAGCTCCTACGAGCAGTACTTC
TRBJ1-2,TRBV5-4,NA,NA,CASRPGVGNYGYTF,TGTGCCAGCAGGCCAGGGGTGGGGAACTATGGCTACACCTTC
TRBJ1-1,TRBV4-1,NA,TRBD1,CASSQDLGTGGGNTEAFF,TGCGCCAGCAGCCAAGATCTCGGGACAGGGGGAGGGAACACTGAAGCTTTCTTT
TRBJ2-7,TRBV24-1,NA,TRBD1,CATGTVNGEQYF,TGTGCCACCGGGACAGTCAATGGCGAGCAGTACTTC
TRBJ1-2,TRBV15,once,NA,CATSRAFARIYGYTF,TGTGCCACCAGCAGAGCCTTCGCCAGGATCTATGGCTACACCTTC
TRBJ1-3,TRBV19,NA,TRBD1,CASSMRQGRSGNTIYF,TGTGCCAGTAGTATGCGACAGGGACGAAGTGGAAACACCATATATTTT
TRBJ2-7,TRBV5-1,NA,NA,CASSSGSEQYF,TGCGCCAGCAGCTCCGGTTCCGAGCAGTACTTC
TRBJ2-7,TRBV2,NA,NA,CASSAGRAYEQYF,TGTGCCAGCAGTGCTGGGCGAGCCTACGAGCAGTACTTC
TRBJ2-6,TRBV19,NA,TRBD1,CASTRQGQTGANVLTF,TGTGCCAGTACGAGACAGGGCCAAACTGGGGCCAACGTCCTGACTTTC
TRBJ1-5,TRBV5-4,NA,NA,CAYQGGTGNQPQHF,TGTGCGTACCAAGGGGGAACGGGCAATCAGCCCCAGCATTTT
TRBJ2-3,TRBV7-8,NA,NA,CASSPSVRPSTDTQYF,TGTGCCAGCAGCCCGTCCGTTAGGCCTAGCACAGATACGCAGTATTTT
TRBJ1-1,TRBV19,NA,NA,CASSINGGRAEAFF,TGTGCCAGTAGTATTAATGGGGGGAGAGCTGAAGCTTTCTTT
TRBJ2-5,TRBV5-3,NA,NA,CARSWPPGEGETQYF,TGTGCCAGAAGCTGGCCACCGGGAGAAGGGGAGACCCAGTACTTC
TRBJ1-2,TRBV5-4,once,TRBD1,CASSPGQGNYGYTF,TGTGCCAGCAGCCCCGGACAGGGGAACTATGGCTACACCTTC
TRBJ1-6,TRBV7-2,few,TRBD1,CASSFQGENSPLHF,TGTGCCAGCAGCTTTCAGGGGGAGAATTCACCCCTCCACTTT
TRBJ2-7,TRBV28,NA,NA,CASEAGLFGEQYF,TGTGCCAGCGAGGCAGGTCTGTTCGGAGAGCAGTACTTC
TRBJ2-7,TRBV5-4,NA,TRBD1,CASSNPTGMGEQYF,TGTGCCAGCAGCAACCCGACAGGGATGGGCGAGCAGTACTTC
TRBJ2-3,TRBV5-1,NA,NA,CASSLYGPSDTQYF,TGCGCCAGCAGCTTGTATGGGCCATCAGATACGCAGTATTTT
TRBJ2-7,TRBV5-5,NA,NA,CASSPGGAHYEQYF,TGTGCCAGCAGCCCAGGAGGGGCCCACTACGAGCAGTACTTC
TRBJ1-3,TRBV20-1,NA,NA,CSASWQGRSGNTIYF,TGCAGTGCTAGTTGGCAGGGGCGCTCTGGAAACACCATATATTTT
TRBJ1-3,TRBV4-2,NA,NA,CASSQEGRGWGNTIYF,TGTGCCAGCAGCCAAGAAGGCCGGGGATGGGGAAACACCATATATTTT